These 21 T cell receptor beta chains were all obtained from the same sample, sequenced in a study of breast tumors, draining lymph nodes, adjacent tissues (dated by TCRdb to the mid-2010s). The library came from multiplex PCR. The reads were generated on an Illumina HiSeq 2000. TCRdb itself trimmed the public reads at Q25 with fastp, ran MiXCR and retained productive beta chains. Identical CDR3 protein sequences are pooled into one entry, listed with their most common genes and DNA. The sample data list more than 20,000 distinct CDR3 sequences, and about 70% of these were observed just once. The ten largest clones add up to around 22% of the sample. Sequencing was carried out using tumor-adjacent breast tissue. All receptors come from a female donor with breast cancer. Some clones in this sample may be carry-over from other donors' samples.

The chain recombines TRBV20-1 with TRBJ2-7, with D perhaps matching TRBD1 or TRBD2 (5 bases each). This CDR3 has 12 residues. The germline CDR1 and CDR2 sequences are DFQATT and SNEGSKA (reference sequence). The V gene lost 4 bases and the J gene lost 5 bases, with 12 bases spanning the gap. CDR3: CSAIGMGDEQYF. The CDR3 bases are TGCAGTGCTATTGGGATGGGGGACGAGCAGTACTTC.

This clonotype is judged medium-sized. At one end the junction does not follow the germline gene, possibly because of a read error. The V gene is TRBV24-1, the J gene TRBJ2-7; tentatively, D is TRBD1 (6 bases). The CDR3 extends over 14 amino acids. Germline V CDR1 and CDR2: KGHDR, SFDVKD. As DNA, the CDR3 is TGTGCCACCAGTGCTTTGAAGGGGGTAAACGAGCAGTACTTC. Translated: CATSALKGVNEQYF.

The chain is built from TRBV15 and TRBJ1-2, with 12 bases aligning to TRBD1. The germline CDR1 and CDR2 sequences are LNHNV and YYDKDF (reference sequence). J gave up 1 base and V 1 base, and 4 bases lay outside the gene matches. The CDR3 covers 17 residues. The CDR3 nucleotides are TGTGCCACCAGCAGAGGGGGACAGGGGGCAAGTAACTATGGCTACACCTTC. Translating gives CATSRGGQGASNYGYTF.

V is TRBV5-1 and J is TRBJ2-7; D unclear. The CDR3 totals 14 residues. The germline gives CDR1 SGHRS, CDR2 YFSETQ. Trimming cost V 1 base and J 2 bases, with 10 bases left between them. In DNA, the CDR3 is TGCGCCAGCAGCTTGAGAGTACAACCCTACGAGCAGTACTTC. Its translation: CASSLRVQPYEQYF.

The chain combines TRBV20-1 with TRBJ1-5, with TRBD1 matching 7 bases. With 7 bases clipped from V and 0 bases from J, the junction kept 18 bases outside the gene matches. This CDR3 has 18 residues. The germline gives CDR1 DFQATT, CDR2 SNEGSKA (reference sequence). CDR3 bases: TGCAGTGTGACCGAGGGGGCGCCGGGCTCCAATAGCAATCAGCCCCAGCATTTT. This encodes CSVTEGAPGSNSNQPQHF.

By frequency in the sample, this clonotype is medium-sized (0.01 to 0.1%). The gene calls are TRBV29-1 and TRBJ1-2; TRBD1 aligns across 7 bases. V lost 7 bases and J lost 1; bases outside the gene matches: 6. Germline-derived CDR1 and CDR2 are SQVTM and ANQGSEA. CDR3 size: 13 residues. The CDR3 sequence is CSASTGNNYGYTF. In DNA, the CDR3 is TGCAGCGCATCGACAGGGAATAACTATGGCTACACCTTC.

The V call is TRBV5-4, the J call TRBJ2-7; the match to TRBD1 covers 7 bases. CDR1 SGHNT and CDR2 YYREEE come from the germline V gene (reference sequence). CDR3 size: 14 residues. Trimming removed 4 bases from V and 6 bases from J; junction bases left unmatched: 10. CDR3 bases: TGTGCCAGCAGCCCGGAGACAGGGTTAGGCGAGCAGTACTTC. Translated: CASSPETGLGEQYF. The whole variable domain, filled in from reference TRBV5-4 and TRBJ2-7, reads ETGVTQSPTHLIKTRGQQVTLRCSSQSGHNTVSWYQQALGQGPQFIFQYYREEENGRGNFPPRFSGLQFPNYSSELNVNALELDDSALYLCASSPETGLGEQYFGPGTRLTVT.

The V gene is TRBV5-1, the J gene TRBJ2-7, with 8 nucleotides matching TRBD1. Germline assignment: CDR1 SGHRS and CDR2 YFSETQ. The CDR3 loop spans 15 amino acids. V was clipped by 4 bases and J by 1 base; unmatched bases: 7. The CDR3 region is CASSLGQGWSYEQYF. CDR3 sequence (DNA): TGCGCCAGCAGCCTAGGACAGGGTTGGTCCTACGAGCAGTACTTC. Based on the CDR3 plus reference TRBV5-1 and TRBJ2-7, the full variable domain is KAGVTQTPRYLIKTRGQQVTLSCSPISGHRSVSWYQQTPGQGLQFLFEYFSETQRNKGNFPGRFSGRQFSNSRSEMNVSTLELGDSALYLCASSLGQGWSYEQYFGPGTRLTVT.

The J gene is TRBJ2-7, the V gene TRBV28; 7 positions agree with TRBD1. Germline-derived CDR1 and CDR2 are MDHEN and SYDVKM. The CDR3 has 14 residues. V dropped 6 bases and J dropped 7; count of bases not matched to a gene: 12. This CDR3 is CASRLPTDRAEQYF. Written as DNA, the CDR3 is TGTGCCAGCAGGTTACCCACAGACAGGGCAGAGCAGTACTTC.

J is TRBJ2-7 and V is TRBV20-1, with D possibly being TRBD2 (7 bases). This CDR3 is 13 amino acids long. Germline CDR1 is DFQATT and CDR2 is SNEGSKA (reference sequence). V was clipped by 5 bases and J by 4 bases, with 15 bases between them. The CDR3 is CSAEESGTYEQYF. The CDR3 bases are TGCAGTGCTGAAGAAAGCGGGACATACGAGCAGTACTTC.

The chain carries TRBV20-1 and TRBJ1-2, with no clear D. The CDR3 contains 11 residues. Germline CDR1 and CDR2: DFQATT and SNEGSKA (reference sequence). CDR3 in DNA: TGCAGCGCTCCAAAGGTCGAGGGCTACACCTTC. It yields the protein CSAPKVEGYTF.

This clonotype was counted between two and nine times. The gene calls are TRBV29-1 and TRBJ1-1; D is ambiguous. The germline V and J ends were trimmed by 0 bases and 6 bases, with 11 bases remaining between them. In germline, CDR1 is SQVTM, CDR2 ANQGSEA. The CDR3 runs to 13 residues. Written as DNA, the CDR3 is TGCAGCGTTGAAGACAGTGGAGGGCCTGAAGCTTTCTTT. This gives the protein CSVEDSGGPEAFF.

The CDR3 nucleotides are TGTGCCAGCAGTGAAATCGAGGGGTCGGAGACCCAGTACTTC. This encodes CASSEIEGSETQYF. The chain recombines TRBV2 with TRBJ2-5; D may be TRBD1 or TRBD2 (5 bases each). The CDR3 has 14 amino acids. Per the germline V gene, CDR1 is SNHLY and CDR2 is FYNNEI. V lost 2 bases and J 5 bases, leaving 12 bases between the germline ends.

This clonotype was recorded at least ten times. This sequence joins TRBV5-1 and TRBJ2-1; TRBD2 agrees at 8 bases. CDR1 is SGHRS and CDR2 is YFSETQ in the germline V gene. The CDR3 loop spans 16 amino acids. The ends lost 4 bases at V and 0 bases at J; junction bases unmatched: 6. The CDR3 sequence: CASSTGGTSSYNEQFF. DNA of the CDR3: TGCGCCAGCAGCACTGGTGGGACTAGCTCCTACAATGAGCAGTTCTTC.

The V and J genes are TRBV10-3 and TRBJ2-7; 7 bases agree with TRBD1. Germline CDR1 reads ENHRY; CDR2 reads SYGVKD. The CDR3 consists of 12 residues. The ends lost 11 bases at V and 5 bases at J; junction bases unmatched: 9. Here the CDR3 reads CASSQGSNEQYF. The DNA of the CDR3 is TGTGCCTCCTCACAGGGGTCCAACGAGCAGTACTTC.

This chain links TRBV7-9 with TRBJ2-2; D is ambiguous. This CDR3 spans 13 amino acids. The V end was cut by 3 bases, the J end by 4 bases, with 6 bases between. Germline-derived CDR1 and CDR2 are SEHNR and FQNEAQ (reference sequence). CDR3 DNA: TGTGCCAGCAGCTTGGGCAGCACCGGGGAGCTGTTTTTT. Its translation: CASSLGSTGELFF.

CDR3 in amino acids: CASSQEGSLTHTDTQYF. The DNA for the CDR3 is TGTGCCAGCAGCCAAGAAGGGAGCCTCACCCACACAGATACGCAGTATTTT. The V and J genes are TRBV3-1 and TRBJ2-3, with a tentative D call TRBD2 (5 bases). Trimming took off 0 bases at V and 2 bases at J, with 15 bases between the two ends. This CDR3 has 17 amino acids. Per the germline V gene, CDR1 is LGHDT and CDR2 is YNNKEL (reference sequence).

V usage is TRBV5-1 and J usage is TRBJ1-2; possible D gene TRBD1, 6 bases. Germline CDR1 and CDR2: SGHRS and YFSETQ. The CDR3 loop spans 15 amino acids. V lost 7 bases, J lost 3 bases, and 19 bases lay in between. This CDR3 reads CASGPGGGGHYGYTF. In DNA, the CDR3 is TGCGCCAGCGGCCCCGGGGGGGGCGGGCACTATGGCTACACCTTC. The full variable domain, rest sourced from reference TRBV5-1 and TRBJ1-2, is KAGVTQTPRYLIKTRGQQVTLSCSPISGHRSVSWYQQTPGQGLQFLFEYFSETQRNKGNFPGRFSGRQFSNSRSEMNVSTLELGDSALYLCASGPGGGGHYGYTFGSGTRLTVV.

This chain links TRBV7-6 with TRBJ2-5, with D perhaps matching TRBD1 (6 bases). The CDR3 covers 21 residues. Germline V gene sequence: CDR1 SGHVS, CDR2 FNYEAQ. Trimming stripped 2 bases from V and 5 bases from J, with 33 bases between. The DNA of the CDR3 is TGTGCCAGCAGCTTATTCCCCCCCAAACAACAGGGTGTACTTCTCCAGGAGACCCAGTACTTC. This gives the protein CASSLFPPKQQGVLLQETQYF.

The sample holds one count of this clonotype. The rearrangement joins TRBV11-1 to TRBJ2-1; no firm D call. Deletions cut 1 base from V and 6 bases from J, with 4 bases between. The CDR3 has 12 amino acids. Germline V lookup: CDR1 SGHAT, CDR2 FQDESV (reference sequence). The CDR3 bases are TGTGCCAGCAGCTTAGGGCCCAATGAGCAGTTCTTC. Its protein product is CASSLGPNEQFF.

By its share, this clonotype is medium-sized (0.01 to 0.1%). The chain recombines TRBV6-6 with TRBJ2-1, with unresolved D. V was shortened by 11 bases and J by 1 base, with 12 bases between the two germline ends. This CDR3 spans 13 amino acids. Germline V gene lookup returns CDR1 MNHNY and CDR2 SVGAGI (reference sequence). Here the CDR3 DNA reads TGTGCCCACGCCCAGCAGTCCTACAATGAGCAGTTCTTC. It specifies CAHAQQSYNEQFF.